Below, one TCR beta chain is given with its context. This sample was included in a study of T-cell memory formation after mild COVID-19. Study at large: The study found TCR clusters largely donor specific.

The germline V gene encodes CDR1 LGHNA and CDR2 YSLEER. The V end was cut by 1 base, the J end by 9 bases, with 19 bases between. This CDR3 has 16 residues. In TCRdb, the 5' RACE reads were re-called with MiXCR into one record per CDR3 protein. The sample has about 360,000 distinct CDR3 sequences; around 15% are singletons. Material: PBMCs or a T cell subset sorted from them (not recorded which). This chain joins TRBV4-3 and TRBJ2-1; tentatively, D is TRBD2 (6 bases). This clonotype was obtained from a man aged 18 to 30 who had mild COVID-19 (a few samples of this study predate the infection). Cell type and time point are not known. The DNA for the CDR3 is TGCGCCAGCAGCCAAGGGGGAGGAGTAATTTTGGGTGAGCAGTTCTTC. Translating gives CASSQGGGVILGEQFF.